This T cell receptor beta chain was sequenced for a study of blood T cell repertoires in COVID-19. Study overall: Acute and convalescent COVID-19 samples came from the United States, Italy and Spain. PBMCs, B-cell-depleted T cells, or T cells provided the cDNA or gDNA that made up the material.

The Seattle site enrolled patients during active infection and followed them longitudinally. Per the original methods: Amplified reference gene primers provided the basis for estimating nucleated cell counts. Sequenced by immunoSEQ multiplex PCR; TCRdb stores in-frame clones only, minus some. D and trimming come from the DNA, and the V and J calls and clone size come from that table. The repertoire consists of about 180,000 clones, with about three quarters occurring once and the leading ten covering about 10%. This CDR3 region has 15 residues. Per germline, CDR1 LGHDT and CDR2 YNNKEL (reference sequence). Unmatched junction bases numbered 2, after V lost 4 bases and J lost 3 bases.

This sequence was found in a woman older than 75 with COVID-19, enrolled during active disease. The sample comprised peripheral blood. The chain recombines TRBV3-1 (or the pseudogene TRBV3-2) with TRBJ2-7, with TRBD2 matching 14 bases. CDR3 sequence: CASSPGTSGSYEQYF. The CDR3 DNA follows: TGTGCCAGCAGCCCCGGGACTAGCGGGAGCTACGAGCAGTACTTC.